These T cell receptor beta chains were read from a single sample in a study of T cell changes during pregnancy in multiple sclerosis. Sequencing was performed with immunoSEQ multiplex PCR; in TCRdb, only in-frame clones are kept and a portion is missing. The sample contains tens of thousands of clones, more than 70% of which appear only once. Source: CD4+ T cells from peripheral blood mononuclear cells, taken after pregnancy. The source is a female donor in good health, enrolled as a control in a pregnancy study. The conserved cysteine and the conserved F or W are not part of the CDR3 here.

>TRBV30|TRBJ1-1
ACRGPGPPGTEAF
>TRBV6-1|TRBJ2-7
ASSEAQGLREQY
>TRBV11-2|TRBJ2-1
ASSLDPAGGREQF
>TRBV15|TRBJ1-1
ATSRDYGGNTEAF
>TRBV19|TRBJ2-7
ASIGTSPEQY
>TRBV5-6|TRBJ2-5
ASSLFAGASYQETQY
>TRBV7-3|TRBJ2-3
ASSLGGLDTQY
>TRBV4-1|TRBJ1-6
ASSQDPPSSYNSPLH
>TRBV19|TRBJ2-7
ASSRDRAGEQY
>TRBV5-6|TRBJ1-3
ASSLVTGRNTIY
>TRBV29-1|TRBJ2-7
SVGEEGGPNEQY
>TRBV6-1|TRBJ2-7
ATQGGTSGGLEQY
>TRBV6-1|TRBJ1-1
ASSGQRSNTEAF
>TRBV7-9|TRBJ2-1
ASSFEVGVGNEQF
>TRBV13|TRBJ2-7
ASSPEGTGGSYEQY
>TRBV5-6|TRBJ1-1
ASSFTGTGTSGEAF
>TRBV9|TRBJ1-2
ASSVDGRGLSGYT
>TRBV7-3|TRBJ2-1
ASSPGLAGPLSYNEQF
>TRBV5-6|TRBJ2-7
ASSLYRGLAAYEQY
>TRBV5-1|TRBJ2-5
ASSLAGDYRETQY
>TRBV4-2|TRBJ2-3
ASSQATSGGPRTDTQY
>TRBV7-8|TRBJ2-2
ASSRLPSGGLNTGELF
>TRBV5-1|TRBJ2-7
ASSLGQGAYEQY
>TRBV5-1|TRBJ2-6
ASSSGQLSGANVLT
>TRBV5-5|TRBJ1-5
ASSSTVTGNNQPQH
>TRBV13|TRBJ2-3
ASRQSGGGTDTQY
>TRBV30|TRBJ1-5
AWSSGVGQPQH
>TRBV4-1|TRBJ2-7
ASSQEYPPGGYEQY
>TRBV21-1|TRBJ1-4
ASSHGGWGFGKLF
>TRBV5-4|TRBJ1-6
ASSLIEDRANSPLH
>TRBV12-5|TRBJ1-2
ASGLVLGGNYGYT
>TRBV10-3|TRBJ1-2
AISDRGTVAGYT